One and the same sample provided the 5 T cell receptor beta chains below, sequenced in a study of shared clonotypes between healthy human individuals. The assay was immunoSEQ multiplex PCR, and TCRdb's table has in-frame clones only and misses some. The sample records 400,000 to 550,000 clones, roughly 85% being singletons. Sequenced input: PBMCs. The receptors originated from a woman aged 40 to 50 in good health. Some clones in this sample may be carry-over from other donors' samples.

This clone turned up a few times. V is TRBV19 and J is TRBJ2-7, with a possible D match to TRBD1 (6 bases). Trimming stripped 5 bases from V and 5 bases from J, with 19 bases between. Germline assignment: CDR1 LNHDA and CDR2 SQIVND (reference sequence). The CDR3 has 15 residues. CDR3 region: CASSRQDSVSDEQYF. DNA for the CDR3: TGTGCCAGTAGTCGCCAGGACAGTGTGAGCGACGAGCAGTACTTC.

The chain carries TRBV11-2 and TRBJ1-2; a possible D gene is TRBD1 (6 bases). Germline V gene sequence: CDR1 SGHAT, CDR2 FQNNGV. V dropped 2 bases and J dropped 4 bases, with 14 bases sitting between them. This CDR3 has 15 amino acids. The CDR3 loop reads CASSLSHGQFYGYTF. In nucleotides, the CDR3 is TGTGCCAGCAGCTTATCCCACGGACAGTTCTATGGCTACACCTTC.

This chain links TRBV6-1 with TRBJ1-4; tentatively, D is TRBD1 (5 bases). This CDR3 comprises 14 residues. Trimming pared 8 bases from V and 8 bases from J, leaving 18 bases between. Looked up from germline, CDR1 is MNHNS and CDR2 is SASEGT. This chain's CDR3 is CASGEMGGDEKLFF. The CDR3 nucleotides read TGTGCCAGCGGGGAGATGGGGGGTGACGAAAAACTGTTTTTT.

The chain links TRBV27 to TRBJ1-1; 9 nucleotides line up with TRBD1. The V segment lost 6 bases and the J segment 1 base; nucleotides outside the gene matches: 9. This CDR3 is 16 amino acids long. The germline V gene encodes CDR1 MNHEY and CDR2 SMNVEV (reference sequence). CDR3 amino acids: CASRPGTGRGNTEAFF. CDR3 DNA: TGTGCCAGCAGACCCGGGACAGGGAGGGGGAACACTGAAGCTTTCTTT.

This sequence joins TRBV27 and TRBJ2-1, with 11 bases that match TRBD2. V lost 8 bases and J lost 2; bases outside the gene matches: 2. The CDR3 totals 14 residues. CDR1 and CDR2 (germline): MNHEY, SMNVEV (reference sequence). CDR3 in amino acids: CASWGLAAYNEQFF. Here the CDR3 DNA reads TGTGCCAGCTGGGGACTAGCGGCCTACAATGAGCAGTTCTTC.